This entry features one TCR beta chain sequence. Its antigen is not identified. The data stem from a study of Ad26.COV2.S vaccination and SARS-CoV-2 variants. Background on the study: Donor was assigned to the Ad26.COV2.S arm of trial COV1001. In the study, Ad26.COV2.S was injected intramuscularly once, or twice 56 days apart. Study-level results: Total responses of T cells may have been underestimated by the analyses of TCR breadth and depth.

Method: immunoSEQ multiplex PCR; TCRdb's copy keeps in-frame clones and lacks some. The sample yields 400,000 to 450,000 clones, 92% seen once. Treatment: around 19 received Ad26.COV2.S at low or high dose, single or two shots; a few received placebo; per-sample allocation not given. Sampling took place 63 days after the first vaccine or placebo injection. Source: peripheral blood, taken in a trial of Ad26.COV2.S vaccine versus placebo. This TCR derives from a person between 18 and 60 years old who received the Ad26.COV2.S COVID-19 vaccine or a placebo.

CDR3 DNA sequence: TGTGCCAGCAGCTTCCTCAGTGAAGCTTTCTTT. The encoded protein is CASSFLSEAFF. The chain carries TRBV5-4 and TRBJ1-1, with D unclear. The CDR3 is made up of 11 amino acids. V lost 2 bases to trimming and J lost 7 bases, with 6 bases between them. Germline CDR1 is SGHNT and CDR2 is YYREEE (reference sequence).